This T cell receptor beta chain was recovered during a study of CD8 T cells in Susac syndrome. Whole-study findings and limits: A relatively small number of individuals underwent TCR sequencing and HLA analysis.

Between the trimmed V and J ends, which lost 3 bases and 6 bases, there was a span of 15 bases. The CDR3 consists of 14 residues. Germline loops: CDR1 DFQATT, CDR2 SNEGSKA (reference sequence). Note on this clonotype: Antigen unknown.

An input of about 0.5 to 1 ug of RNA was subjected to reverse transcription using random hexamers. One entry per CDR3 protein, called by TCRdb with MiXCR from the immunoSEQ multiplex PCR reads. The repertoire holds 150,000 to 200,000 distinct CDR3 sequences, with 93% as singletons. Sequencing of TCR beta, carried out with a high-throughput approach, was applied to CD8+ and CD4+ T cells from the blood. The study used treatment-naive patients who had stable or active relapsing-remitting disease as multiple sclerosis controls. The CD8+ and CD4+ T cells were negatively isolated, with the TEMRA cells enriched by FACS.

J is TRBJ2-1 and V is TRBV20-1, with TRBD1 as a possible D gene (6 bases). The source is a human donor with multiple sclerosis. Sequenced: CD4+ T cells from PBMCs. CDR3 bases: TGCAGTGCTAGGGGGTCAGGGGATGGCAATGAGCAGTTCTTC. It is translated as CSARGSGDGNEQFF.